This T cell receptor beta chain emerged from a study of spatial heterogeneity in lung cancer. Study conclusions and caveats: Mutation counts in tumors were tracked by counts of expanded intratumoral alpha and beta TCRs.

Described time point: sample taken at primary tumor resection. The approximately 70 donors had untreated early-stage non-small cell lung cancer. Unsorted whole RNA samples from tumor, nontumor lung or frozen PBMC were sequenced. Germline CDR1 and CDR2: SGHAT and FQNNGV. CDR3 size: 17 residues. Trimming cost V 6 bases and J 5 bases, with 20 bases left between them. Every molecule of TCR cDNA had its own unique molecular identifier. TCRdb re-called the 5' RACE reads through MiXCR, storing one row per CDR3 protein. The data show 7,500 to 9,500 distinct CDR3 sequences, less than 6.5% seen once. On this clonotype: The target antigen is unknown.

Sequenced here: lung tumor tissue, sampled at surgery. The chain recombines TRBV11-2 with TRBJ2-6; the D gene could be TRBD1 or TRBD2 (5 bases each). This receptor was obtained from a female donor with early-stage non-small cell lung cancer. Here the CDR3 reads CASSSETAVTWANVLTF. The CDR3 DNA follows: TGTGCCAGCAGTTCCGAGACAGCGGTTACCTGGGCCAACGTCCTGACTTTC.